The 23 T cell receptor beta chains presented below share a single source sample, sequenced in a study of blood T cell repertoires in COVID-19 (TCRdb year 2020). Library prep was done by the immunoSEQ multiplex PCR assay. The clones in this table, taken by TCRdb from immuneACCESS, are in-frame only. Not every clone is retained; where verified, under half of the shortfall comes from an unresolved V gene, and the cause of the rest is unknown. This sample holds approximately 190,000 clones; 84% were observed only once. The top ten clones comprise around 14% of the sample. Sequences were obtained from peripheral blood. These receptor sequences come from a man in his thirties or forties with active or convalescent COVID-19.

This clone was detected once. Here the CDR3 reads CASSHSDSNYGYTF. CDR3 in DNA: TGTGCCAGCAGTCACTCCGACAGTAACTATGGCTACACCTTC. The V and J genes are TRBV27 and TRBJ1-2; perhaps TRBD1 as D (5 bases). CDR1 is MNHEY and CDR2 is SMNVEV in the germline V gene (reference sequence). The CDR3 loop spans 14 amino acids. Trimming left V 5 bases short and J 1 base short, with 11 bases between.

The DNA for the CDR3 is TGCGCCAGCAGTGAGTCTAGAGGCCCTGAAGCTTTCTTT. This sequence encodes CASSESRGPEAFF. V and J are TRBV10-1 and TRBJ1-1; D is unresolved. Trimming took 0 bases from V and 6 from J, leaving 8 bases between them. This CDR3 is 13 amino acids long. Germline assignment: CDR1 WNHNN and CDR2 SYGVQD (reference sequence).

The V gene is TRBV4-3, the J gene TRBJ1-1; D possibly corresponds to TRBD1 (5 bases). The V end was cut by 0 bases, the J end by 0 bases, with 8 bases between. The CDR3 has 15 amino acids. Germline CDR1 LGHNA, CDR2 YSLEER. The CDR3 here is CASSQEGLLNTEAFF. The CDR3 DNA sequence: TGCGCCAGCAGCCAAGAGGGGCTACTGAACACTGAAGCTTTCTTT.

The chain joins TRBV5-1 to TRBJ1-1; 12 bases align to TRBD1. Germline-derived CDR1 and CDR2 are SGHRS and YFSETQ. Trimming cost V 0 bases and J 6 bases; bases outside gene matches: 9. The CDR3 totals 17 residues. The CDR3, as DNA: TGCGCCAGCAGCTTGGACGGCGGGACAGGGGGCGAAGCTGAAGCTTTCTTT. Translated, it gives CASSLDGGTGGEAEAFF. The variable domain in full, with the rest retrieved from reference TRBV5-1 and TRBJ1-1, is KAGVTQTPRYLIKTRGQQVTLSCSPISGHRSVSWYQQTPGQGLQFLFEYFSETQRNKGNFPGRFSGRQFSNSRSEMNVSTLELGDSALYLCASSLDGGTGGEAEAFFGQGTRLTVV.

The chain carries TRBV30 and TRBJ1-3; no reliable D call. Germline CDR1 and CDR2: GTSNPN and SVGIG (reference sequence). There are 13 residues in the CDR3. With 4 bases removed from V and 2 bases from J, the gap between germline ends came to 9 bases. The CDR3 loop is CAWNNQTGNTIYF. The CDR3, as DNA: TGTGCCTGGAACAACCAGACTGGAAACACCATATATTTT.

The chain couples TRBV13 to TRBJ2-1; TRBD2 agrees at 10 bases. In germline, CDR1 is PRHDT, CDR2 FYEKMQ (reference sequence). Unmatched junction bases numbered 7, after V lost 2 bases and J lost 6 bases. The CDR3 is 16 residues long. CDR3 sequence: CASSLNDLAGGNEQFF. CDR3 DNA: TGTGCCAGCAGCTTAAATGATTTAGCGGGAGGCAATGAGCAGTTCTTC.

The rearrangement joins TRBV5-1 to TRBJ1-2; 7 positions agree with TRBD1. The CDR3 runs to 14 residues. V gave up 3 bases and J gave up 4 bases; unmatched junction bases: 6. In germline, CDR1 is SGHRS, CDR2 YFSETQ. CDR3 sequence (DNA): TGCGCCAGCAGCTCCGGGACAGCCGGCTATGGCTACACCTTC. It codes for CASSSGTAGYGYTF.

The chain uses TRBV6-2 or TRBV6-3 and TRBJ2-6; 10 bases map to TRBD1. CDR1 is MNHEY and CDR2 is SVGEGT in the germline V gene. The V segment lost 2 bases and the J segment 4 bases; nucleotides outside the gene matches: 14. This CDR3 comprises 20 residues. CDR3 protein: CASSYMMVRDRGSGANVLTF. The CDR3 DNA reads as TGTGCCAGCAGTTACATGATGGTGAGGGACAGGGGTTCGGGGGCCAACGTCCTGACTTTC.

This chain uses TRBV10-3 with TRBJ2-7, with TRBD2 identical over 8 bases. Germline assignment: CDR1 ENHRY and CDR2 SYGVKD. This CDR3 contains 13 residues. The trim removed 7 bases at V and 1 base at J, leaving 3 bases unmatched. CDR3 region: CAITAGASYEQYF. Written as DNA, the CDR3 is TGTGCCATCACAGCGGGAGCGTCCTACGAGCAGTACTTC.

This chain connects TRBV19 to TRBJ1-2; 7 bases match TRBD1. Trimming took 4 bases from V and 6 from J; bases not matched to a gene: 11. Germline CDR1 is LNHDA and CDR2 is SQIVND (reference sequence). This CDR3 region has 15 residues. Here the CDR3 reads CASSTGSFGQDGYTF. The CDR3 nucleotides are TGTGCCAGTAGTACGGGCTCGTTCGGACAGGATGGCTACACCTTC.

The chain combines TRBV6-5 with TRBJ2-5, with D possibly being TRBD1 (6 bases). The CDR3 is made up of 14 amino acids. Germline values: CDR1 MNHEY, CDR2 SVGAGI. V shed 4 bases and J shed 5 bases, with 14 bases lying between them. The CDR3 DNA is TGTGCCAGCAGTTTCTCAGGACAGTCGGAGACCCAGTACTTC. Amino acids: CASSFSGQSETQYF.

The rearrangement links TRBV7-6 to TRBJ1-2; D unclear. The CDR3 runs 12 residues. The germline V gene has CDR1 SGHVS and CDR2 FNYEAQ. V lost 4 bases, J lost 6 bases, and 9 bases lay in between. The CDR3 sequence: CASSSPIDGYTF. In nucleotides, the CDR3 is TGTGCCAGCAGCTCCCCCATAGATGGCTACACCTTC. Full variable domain (missing parts from reference TRBV7-6 and TRBJ1-2): GAGVSQSPRYKVTKRGQDVALRCDPISGHVSLYWYRQALGQGPEFLTYFNYEAQQDKSGLPNDRFSAERPEGSISTLTIQRTEQRDSAMYRCASSSPIDGYTFGSGTRLTVV.

The sample holds one count of this clone. The chain has TRBV5-1 and TRBJ2-2, with D possibly being TRBD1 (6 bases). CDR3 length: 15 residues. The germline gives CDR1 SGHRS, CDR2 YFSETQ. V gave up 7 bases and J gave up 1 base, with 14 bases separating them. CDR3 amino acids: CASGGGGLNTGELFF. The CDR3 coding sequence is TGCGCCAGCGGCGGTGGGGGCCTGAACACCGGGGAGCTGTTTTTT.

In nucleotides, the CDR3 is TGCGCCAGCAGCTTGGCCCCAGGGGACTACGAGCAGTACGTC. It encodes CASSLAPGDYEQYV. This chain connects TRBV5-1 to TRBJ2-7; D is possibly TRBD1 (6 bases). CDR1 and CDR2 from the germline V gene are SGHRS and YFSETQ. V lost 0 bases and J 3 bases, leaving 10 bases between the germline ends. The CDR3 covers 14 residues.

The chain carries TRBV9 and TRBJ2-7; 9 bases are a match to TRBD1. The CDR3 runs to 16 residues. Germline V gene data show CDR1 as SGDLS and CDR2 as YYNGEE. V shed 2 bases, J shed 7 bases, and the junction held 13 bases outside the gene matches. CDR3 sequence: CASSVDPGQGFREQYF. CDR3 nucleotides: TGTGCCAGCAGCGTCGACCCCGGACAGGGGTTCAGGGAGCAGTACTTC. Drawing the rest from reference TRBV9 and TRBJ2-7, the complete variable domain is DSGVTQTPKHLITATGQRVTLRCSPRSGDLSVYWYQQSLDQGLQFLIQYYNGEERAKGNILERFSAQQFPDLHSELNLSSLELGDSALYFCASSVDPGQGFREQYFGPGTRLTVT.

The chain is built from TRBV5-1 and TRBJ1-2, with 7 positions matching TRBD1. Trimming took 3 bases from V and 6 from J; bases not matched to a gene: 5. The germline V gene encodes CDR1 SGHRS and CDR2 YFSETQ. The CDR3 extends over 13 amino acids. In DNA form, the CDR3 reads TGCGCCAGCAGCTCCGGGACAGATGATGGCTACACCTTC. This codes for CASSSGTDDGYTF.

The chain couples TRBV24-1 to TRBJ1-5; 10 nucleotides align to TRBD1. Losses at the gene ends were 5 bases for V and 5 bases for J; bases not matched to a gene: 2. Germline V lookup: CDR1 KGHDR, CDR2 SFDVKD. The CDR3 is 14 amino acids. CDR3 DNA: TGTGCCACCAGTGTCGGGACAGGGGATCAGCCCCAGCATTTT. It specifies CATSVGTGDQPQHF.

This clone was seen more than once but under ten times. The rearrangement links TRBV30 to TRBJ1-2; TRBD1 is a possible D gene (5 bases). Germline values: CDR1 GTSNPN, CDR2 SVGIG (reference sequence). Trimming pared 4 bases from V and 7 bases from J, leaving 13 bases between. This CDR3 is built from 12 residues. CDR3 in DNA: TGTGCCTGGACCCACGGGGGGTTTGGCTACACCTTC. Protein product: CAWTHGGFGYTF.

The chain has TRBV5-1 and TRBJ1-1; D is unclear. Trimming stripped 4 bases from V and 1 base from J, with 11 bases between. This CDR3 is built from 14 residues. Germline CDR1 SGHRS, CDR2 YFSETQ. CDR3 bases: TGCGCCAGCAGCCCTCACGCCGGGAACACTGAAGCTTTCTTT. It yields the protein CASSPHAGNTEAFF.

The V and J genes are TRBV6-5 and TRBJ1-3; D not resolved. The CDR3 is 15 amino acids. Germline V gene data show CDR1 as MNHEY and CDR2 as SVGAGI. The V end lost 6 bases, the J end lost 0 bases, and 12 bases lay between the germline ends. The CDR3 loop reads CASSRKPSSGNTIYF. CDR3 DNA: TGTGCCAGCAGCCGCAAGCCTTCCTCTGGAAACACCATATATTTT.

The chain combines TRBV7-6 with TRBJ1-2; TRBD1 is a possible D gene (6 bases). The CDR3 is 15 residues long. The V end was cut by 4 bases, the J end by 2 bases, with 14 bases between. Germline V gene lookup returns CDR1 SGHVS and CDR2 FNYEAQ. CDR3 protein: CASSSRDTLNYGYTF. CDR3 DNA: TGTGCCAGCAGCTCCCGGGACACCTTAAACTATGGCTACACCTTC.

The V and J genes are TRBV10-2 and TRBJ2-7, with 13 bases matching TRBD2. The trim removed 5 bases at V and 10 bases at J, leaving 5 bases unmatched. Germline CDR1 reads WSHSY; CDR2 reads SAAADI. The CDR3 totals 13 residues. The CDR3 sequence: CASSTGLAGTQYV. The CDR3 nucleotides read TGCGCCAGCAGTACGGGACTAGCGGGGACCCAGTACGTC.

The chain recombines TRBV10-1 with TRBJ2-7; TRBD2 aligns across 7 bases. V dropped 1 base and J dropped 0; count of bases not matched to a gene: 3. The germline CDR1 and CDR2 sequences are WNHNN and SYGVQD (reference sequence). The CDR3 totals 15 residues. CDR3 DNA: TGCGCCAGCAGTGAGTTGGGGGGGGTCTCCTACGAGCAGTACGTC. It translates to CASSELGGVSYEQYV.